This passage covers 7 T cell receptor beta chains from one sample sequenced in a study of shared clonotypes between healthy human individuals. The assay was immunoSEQ multiplex PCR, and TCRdb's table has in-frame clones only and misses some. The data contain about 1.4 million clones, roughly 96% of them singletons. What was sequenced was naive CD4+ T cells sorted from blood. Specified subset: CD45RA+ positively selected. The receptors were sampled from a man between 25 and 39 years old in good health.

The chain uses TRBV18 and TRBJ1-1; tentatively, D is TRBD1 (5 bases). V dropped 3 bases and J dropped 3 bases, with 20 bases sitting between them. Germline V gene lookup returns CDR1 KGHSH and CDR2 LQKENI. The CDR3 has 17 residues. CDR3 in amino acids: CASSPLPGSNRHTEAFF. CDR3 DNA: TGTGCCAGCTCACCCTTACCTGGGTCAAACAGGCACACTGAAGCTTTCTTT.

The genes are TRBV5-1 and TRBJ1-5; unclear D gene. The CDR3 loop spans 15 amino acids. The germline gives CDR1 SGHRS, CDR2 YFSETQ. The ends were cut back, 4 bases at V and 2 bases at J, with 13 bases in the middle. Written as DNA, the CDR3 is TGCGCCAGCAGCCCTGTCACCCAGGGCAATCAGCCCCAGCATTTT. This translates into CASSPVTQGNQPQHF.

The chain links TRBV30 to TRBJ2-1; D is possibly TRBD1 (5 bases). The CDR3 is 12 amino acids. V gave up 0 bases and J gave up 10 bases, with 10 bases separating them. Looked up from germline, CDR1 is GTSNPN and CDR2 is SVGIG (reference sequence). The CDR3 coding sequence is TGTGCCTGGAGTGTAGGGGTAGGAGAGCAGTTCTTC. Its translation is CAWSVGVGEQFF.

The chain recombines TRBV27 with TRBJ2-6; tentative D call: TRBD2 (5 bases). The germline V gene encodes CDR1 MNHEY and CDR2 SMNVEV (reference sequence). The CDR3 length is 18 residues. V was trimmed by 7 bases and J by 1 base, leaving 20 bases between them. The CDR3 region has the DNA TGTGCCAGCACTCGATGGACCCAAGGCGGGTCTGGGGCCAACGTCCTGACTTTC. It is translated as CASTRWTQGGSGANVLTF. The whole variable domain, remainder taken from reference TRBV27 and TRBJ2-6, is EAQVTQNPRYLITVTGKKLTVTCSQNMNHEYMSWYRQDPGLGLRQIYYSMNVEVTDKGDVPEGYKVSRKEKRNFPLILESPSPNQTSLYFCASTRWTQGGSGANVLTFGAGSRLTVL.

The chain is built from TRBV27 and TRBJ2-1; 7 bases map to TRBD2. CDR1 is MNHEY and CDR2 is SMNVEV in the germline V gene (reference sequence). With V trimmed by 2 bases and J by 4 bases, 5 bases remained unmatched. There are 15 residues in the CDR3. CDR3 nucleotide sequence: TGTGCCAGCAGTTTAACGGGAGGCTTATACAATGAGCAGTTCTTC. Amino acid sequence: CASSLTGGLYNEQFF.

The J gene is TRBJ1-3, the V gene TRBV18; D may be TRBD1 (6 bases). The CDR3 is made up of 15 amino acids. Germline V gene lookup returns CDR1 KGHSH and CDR2 LQKENI. The V end was cut by 5 bases, the J end by 0 bases, with 11 bases between. The CDR3 spells CASSNRDFSGNTIYF. The CDR3, as DNA: TGTGCCAGCTCAAACAGGGACTTCTCTGGAAACACCATATATTTT. The full variable domain, its missing parts supplied by reference TRBV18 and TRBJ1-3, is NAGVMQNPRHLVRRRGQEARLRCSPMKGHSHVYWYRQLPEEGLKFMVYLQKENIIDESGMPKERFSAEFPKEGPSILRIQQVVRGDSAAYFCASSNRDFSGNTIYFGEGSWLTVV.

This chain links TRBV11-3 with TRBJ2-2; 11 nucleotides align to TRBD2. Losses at the gene ends were 3 bases for V and 7 bases for J; bases not matched to a gene: 7. CDR1 is SGHNT, CDR2 YENEEA, per germline. The CDR3 is 16 amino acids. In DNA form, the CDR3 reads TGTGCCAGCAGCTTGGTACTAGCGGGAGTTCACGGGGAGCTGTTTTTT. This gives the protein CASSLVLAGVHGELFF.